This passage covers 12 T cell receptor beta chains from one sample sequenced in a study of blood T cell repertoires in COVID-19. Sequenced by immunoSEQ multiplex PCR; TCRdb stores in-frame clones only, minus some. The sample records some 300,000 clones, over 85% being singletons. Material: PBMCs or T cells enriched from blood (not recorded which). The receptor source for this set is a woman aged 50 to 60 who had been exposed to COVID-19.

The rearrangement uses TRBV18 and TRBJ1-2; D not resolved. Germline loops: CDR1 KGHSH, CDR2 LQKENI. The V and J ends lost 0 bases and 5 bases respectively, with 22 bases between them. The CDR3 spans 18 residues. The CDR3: CASSPPNATFRGKYGYTF. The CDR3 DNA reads TGTGCCAGCTCACCACCAAACGCTACGTTCCGGGGTAAGTATGGCTACACCTTC.

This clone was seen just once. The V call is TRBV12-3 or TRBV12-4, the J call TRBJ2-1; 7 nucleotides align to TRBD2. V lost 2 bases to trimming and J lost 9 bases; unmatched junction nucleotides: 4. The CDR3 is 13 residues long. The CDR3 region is CASSLSREGEQFF. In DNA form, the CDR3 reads TGTGCCAGCAGTTTAAGCAGGGAGGGTGAGCAGTTCTTC.

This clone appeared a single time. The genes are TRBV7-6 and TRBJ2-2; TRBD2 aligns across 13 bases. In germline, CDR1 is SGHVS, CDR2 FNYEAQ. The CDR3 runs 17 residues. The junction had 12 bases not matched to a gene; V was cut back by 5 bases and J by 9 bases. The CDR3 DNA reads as TGTGCCAGCAGCCGCGGGACTAGCGGGGAAGGGCTCCGGGAGCTGTTTTTT. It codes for CASSRGTSGEGLRELFF.

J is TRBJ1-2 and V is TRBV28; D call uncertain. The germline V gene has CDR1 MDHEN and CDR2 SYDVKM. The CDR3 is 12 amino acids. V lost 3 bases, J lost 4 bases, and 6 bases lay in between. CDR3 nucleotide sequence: TGTGCCAGCAGTTTGTCCGTCTATGGCTACACCTTC. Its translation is CASSLSVYGYTF.

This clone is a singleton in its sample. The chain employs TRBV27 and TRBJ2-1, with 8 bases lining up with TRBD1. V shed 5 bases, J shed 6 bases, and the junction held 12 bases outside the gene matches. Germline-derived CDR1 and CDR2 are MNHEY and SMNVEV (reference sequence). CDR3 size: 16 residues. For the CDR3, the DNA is TGTGCCAGCAGTCGAACCGGGACAGGTGGGCCCAATGAGCAGTTCTTC. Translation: CASSRTGTGGPNEQFF.

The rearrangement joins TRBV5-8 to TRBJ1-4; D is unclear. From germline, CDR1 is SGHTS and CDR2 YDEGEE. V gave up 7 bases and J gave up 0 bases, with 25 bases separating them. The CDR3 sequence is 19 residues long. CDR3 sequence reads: CASSTQHLRNPSTNEKLFF. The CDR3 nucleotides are TGTGCCAGCTCGACTCAGCACCTCAGAAACCCTTCAACTAATGAAAAACTGTTTTTT.

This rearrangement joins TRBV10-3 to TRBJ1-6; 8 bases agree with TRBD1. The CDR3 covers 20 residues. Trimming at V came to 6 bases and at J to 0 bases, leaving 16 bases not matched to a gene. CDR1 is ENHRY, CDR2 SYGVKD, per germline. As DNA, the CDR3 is TGTGCCATCAGCCGGACCCATGTGGACAGGGAGAGCTCCTATAATTCACCCCTCCACTTT. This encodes CAISRTHVDRESSYNSPLHF.

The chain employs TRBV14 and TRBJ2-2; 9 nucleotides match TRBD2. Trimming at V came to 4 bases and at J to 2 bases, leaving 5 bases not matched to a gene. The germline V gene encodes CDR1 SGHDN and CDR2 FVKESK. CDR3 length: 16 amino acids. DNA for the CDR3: TGTGCCAGCAGCCCCCTAGCGGGGTTTAACACCGGGGAGCTGTTTTTT. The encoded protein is CASSPLAGFNTGELFF.

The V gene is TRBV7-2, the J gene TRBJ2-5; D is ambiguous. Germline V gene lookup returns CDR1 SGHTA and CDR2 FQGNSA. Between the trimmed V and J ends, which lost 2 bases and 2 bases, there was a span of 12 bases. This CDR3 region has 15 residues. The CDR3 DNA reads TGTGCCAGCAGCTTAAACCCGGGTCATCAAGAGACCCAGTACTTC. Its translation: CASSLNPGHQETQYF. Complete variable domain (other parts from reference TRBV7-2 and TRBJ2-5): GAGVSQSPSNKVTEKGKDVELRCDPISGHTALYWYRQSLGQGLEFLIYFQGNSAPDKSGLPSDRFSAERTGGSVSTLTIQRTQQEDSAVYLCASSLNPGHQETQYFGPGTRLLVL.

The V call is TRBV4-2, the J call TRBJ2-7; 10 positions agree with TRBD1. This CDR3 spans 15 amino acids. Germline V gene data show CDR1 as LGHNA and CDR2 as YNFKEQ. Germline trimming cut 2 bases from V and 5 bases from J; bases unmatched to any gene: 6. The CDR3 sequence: CASSQLGTGVDEQYF. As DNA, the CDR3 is TGTGCCAGCAGCCAATTAGGGACAGGGGTCGACGAGCAGTACTTC.

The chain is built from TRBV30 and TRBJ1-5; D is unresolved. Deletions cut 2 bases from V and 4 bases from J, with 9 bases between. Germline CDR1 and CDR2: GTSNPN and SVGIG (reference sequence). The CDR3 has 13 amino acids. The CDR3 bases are TGTGCCTGGAGTCCCCTCGGGAATCAGCCCCAGCATTTT. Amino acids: CAWSPLGNQPQHF.

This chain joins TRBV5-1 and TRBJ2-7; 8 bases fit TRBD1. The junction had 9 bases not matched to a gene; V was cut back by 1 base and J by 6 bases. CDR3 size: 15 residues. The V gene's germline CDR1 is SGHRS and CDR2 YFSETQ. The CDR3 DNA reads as TGCGCCAGCAGCTTGCACAGGGGGAAAGGGTCCGAGCAGTACTTC. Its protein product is CASSLHRGKGSEQYF.